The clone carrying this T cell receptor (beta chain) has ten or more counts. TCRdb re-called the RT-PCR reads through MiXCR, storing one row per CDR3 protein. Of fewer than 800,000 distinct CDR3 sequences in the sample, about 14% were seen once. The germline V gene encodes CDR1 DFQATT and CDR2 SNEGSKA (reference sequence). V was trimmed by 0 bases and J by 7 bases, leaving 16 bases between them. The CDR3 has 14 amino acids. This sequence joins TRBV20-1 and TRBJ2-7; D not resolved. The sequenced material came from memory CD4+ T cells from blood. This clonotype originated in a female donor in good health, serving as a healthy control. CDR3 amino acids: CSARDRTGQEEQYF. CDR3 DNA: TGCAGTGCTAGAGATAGGACCGGCCAGGAAGAGCAGTACTTC.